These 26 T cell receptor beta chains originate from one sample sequenced in a study of OX40 agonist ivuxolimab in advanced cancers. Some clones are missing from TCRdb's copy, which holds only in-frame ones; the method was immunoSEQ multiplex PCR. The sample records roughly 50,000 clones, 70% to 90% being singletons. This specimen consisted of CD4+ or CD8+ T cells sorted from blood, obtained in a trial of the OX40 agonist ivuxolimab. These receptors were obtained from an adult with an advanced solid tumor such as melanoma, head and neck, liver or kidney cancer.

The chain is built from TRBV6-6 and TRBJ1-2, with TRBD1 matching over 7 bases. Germline trimming cut 6 bases from V and 11 bases from J; bases unmatched to any gene: 9. Per the germline V gene, CDR1 is MNHNY and CDR2 is SVGAGI (reference sequence). CDR3 length equals 12 residues. The CDR3 region has the DNA TGTGCCAGCAGACCCGGGACAGTCTATTACACCTTC. It is translated as CASRPGTVYYTF.

This clone has only a few counts. The chain joins TRBV18 to TRBJ2-7; 10 bases are shared with TRBD1. The ends lost 8 bases at V and 7 bases at J; junction bases unmatched: 11. CDR1 is KGHSH and CDR2 is LQKENI in the germline V gene. The CDR3 covers 14 residues. CDR3 in amino acids: CASLNDRGPGEQYF. CDR3 coding DNA: TGTGCCAGCCTTAACGACAGGGGGCCGGGAGAGCAGTACTTC.

J is TRBJ1-2 and V is TRBV6-5; TRBD1 matches 8 bases. This CDR3 comprises 14 residues. Germline CDR1 and CDR2: MNHEY and SVGAGI. V gave up 10 bases and J gave up 0 bases; unmatched junction bases: 7. This CDR3 is CATSRGLPNYGYTF. The CDR3 DNA sequence: TGTGCCACCAGCAGGGGGCTTCCTAACTATGGCTACACCTTC.

This clone was seen only once. The chain has TRBV5-1 and TRBJ2-3, with 7 bases fitting TRBD2. V trimming: 7 bases; J trimming: 5 bases; junction bases outside the gene matches: 10. Germline V gene sequence: CDR1 SGHRS, CDR2 YFSETQ. The CDR3 spans 14 residues. CDR3 DNA: TGCGCCAGCGCAGACGGGGGGTCAGTAGATACGCAGTATTTT. This translates into CASADGGSVDTQYF. Drawing the rest from reference TRBV5-1 and TRBJ2-3, the complete variable domain is KAGVTQTPRYLIKTRGQQVTLSCSPISGHRSVSWYQQTPGQGLQFLFEYFSETQRNKGNFPGRFSGRQFSNSRSEMNVSTLELGDSALYLCASADGGSVDTQYFGPGTRLTVL.

This clone was recorded only once. The chain carries TRBV7-9 and TRBJ1-2, with TRBD1 matching over 7 bases. V shed 5 bases, J shed 4 bases, and the junction held 13 bases outside the gene matches. Germline-derived CDR1 and CDR2 are SEHNR and FQNEAQ (reference sequence). The CDR3 length is 16 residues. CDR3 region: CASSPRERTGSYGYTF. Here the CDR3 DNA reads TGTGCCAGCAGCCCCAGAGAAAGGACAGGTTCCTATGGCTACACCTTC.

The chain uses TRBV5-1 and TRBJ1-4; no reliable D call. Between the trimmed V and J ends, which lost 0 bases and 1 base, there was a span of 10 bases. The germline V gene has CDR1 SGHRS and CDR2 YFSETQ. This CDR3 spans 16 amino acids. The CDR3 nucleotides read TGCGCCAGCAGCTTGGTCCCGGGTCTAACTAATGAAAAACTGTTTTTT. Protein sequence: CASSLVPGLTNEKLFF.

The chain carries TRBV19 and TRBJ1-3, with D unclear. V was shortened by 5 bases and J by 4 bases, with 21 bases between the two germline ends. The germline V gene has CDR1 LNHDA and CDR2 SQIVND (reference sequence). CDR3 length: 17 amino acids. CDR3 region: CASSPESIGVRGNTIYF. Here the CDR3 DNA reads TGTGCCAGTAGTCCCGAATCCATCGGGGTGAGAGGAAACACCATATATTTT.

The rearrangement joins TRBV21-1 to TRBJ1-5. TRBV21-1 is termed a pseudogene. The CDR3 is 18 amino acids. The CDR3 protein is CASRKTPIRAVSNQPQHF. CDR3 DNA: TGTGCCAGCAGGAAGACCCCAATCCGGGCGGTCAGCAATCAGCCCCAGCATTTT.

A few counts support this clone. V gene TRBV27 combines with J gene TRBJ1-5; 8 bases align to TRBD1. Trimming removed 6 bases from V and 3 bases from J; junction bases left unmatched: 4. The CDR3 sequence is 14 residues long. From germline, CDR1 is MNHEY and CDR2 SMNVEV (reference sequence). This CDR3 is CASRETGDNQPQHF. DNA of the CDR3: TGTGCCAGCAGGGAGACAGGGGACAATCAGCCCCAGCATTTT.

The genes are TRBV18 and TRBJ2-5; weak D call: TRBD2 (5 bases). Germline V gene lookup returns CDR1 KGHSH and CDR2 LQKENI. This CDR3 is 16 amino acids long. V was trimmed by 2 bases and J by 5 bases, leaving 18 bases between them. The DNA of the CDR3 is TGTGCCAGCTCACCATGGACTCAACGAGATAGGGAGACCCAGTACTTC. Translating gives CASSPWTQRDRETQYF.

The chain joins TRBV7-9 to TRBJ1-1; no clear D gene. Trimming shortened V by 2 bases and J by 1 base, and 8 bases separated the two germline ends. This CDR3 has 14 residues. Germline loops: CDR1 SEHNR, CDR2 FQNEAQ (reference sequence). The CDR3 DNA follows: TGTGCCAGCAGCTTATTTGCCAGGAACACTGAAGCTTTCTTT. This gives the protein CASSLFARNTEAFF.

This chain links TRBV7-2 with TRBJ1-1; 8 bases are a match to TRBD1. The CDR3 runs to 15 residues. J gave up 8 bases and V 6 bases, and 14 bases lay outside the gene matches. Germline CDR1 and CDR2: SGHTA and FQGNSA. The CDR3: CASSGFGRGPAEAFF. CDR3 coding DNA: TGTGCCAGCAGTGGATTCGGCAGGGGGCCAGCGGAAGCTTTCTTT.

This sequence joins TRBV6-1 and TRBJ1-2; D perhaps matches TRBD1 (5 bases). The V gene's germline CDR1 is MNHNS and CDR2 SASEGT. The V gene lost 3 bases and the J gene lost 3 bases, with 17 bases spanning the gap. CDR3 length: 16 amino acids. CDR3 residues: CASSDMGGGPHYGYTF. The CDR3 DNA is TGTGCCAGCAGTGACATGGGGGGAGGGCCTCACTATGGCTACACCTTC.

The gene calls are TRBV5-1 and TRBJ2-7; maybe TRBD1 (6 bases). The CDR3 loop spans 13 amino acids. V was trimmed by 2 bases and J by 5 bases, leaving 11 bases between them. Germline CDR1 SGHRS, CDR2 YFSETQ. The CDR3 loop reads CASSFAPGDEQYF. The CDR3 DNA sequence: TGCGCCAGCAGCTTCGCGCCAGGGGACGAGCAGTACTTC.

This sequence joins TRBV5-6 and TRBJ2-3; D not resolved. The V end was cut by 1 base, the J end by 6 bases, with 6 bases between. This CDR3 contains 12 residues. The V gene's germline CDR1 is SGHDT and CDR2 YYEEEE. Here the CDR3 DNA reads TGTGCCAGCAGCTTGTACTTGGATACGCAGTATTTT. Protein sequence: CASSLYLDTQYF.

This chain uses TRBV18 with TRBJ2-7; D may be TRBD2 (5 bases). The ends were cut back, 3 bases at V and 2 bases at J, with 20 bases in the middle. The CDR3 contains 17 residues. Per germline, CDR1 KGHSH and CDR2 LQKENI. For the CDR3, the DNA is TGTGCCAGCTCACCCCGCGCAGGTAGGGCGACTACCTACGAGCAGTACTTC. As protein: CASSPRAGRATTYEQYF.

The chain carries TRBV6-5 and TRBJ1-5; tentatively, D is TRBD1 (6 bases). CDR1 is MNHEY and CDR2 is SVGAGI in the germline V gene. The ends were cut back, 2 bases at V and 4 bases at J, with 9 bases in the middle. There are 14 residues in the CDR3. The CDR3 loop reads CASSYGQTNQPQHF. The CDR3 coding sequence is TGTGCCAGCAGTTACGGACAGACTAATCAGCCCCAGCATTTT.

This chain connects TRBV2 to TRBJ2-5; 8 bases line up with TRBD1. CDR1 is SNHLY and CDR2 is FYNNEI in the germline V gene. The CDR3 is 14 amino acids. V dropped 6 bases and J dropped 5; count of bases not matched to a gene: 8. The CDR3 spells CASSRTGPGETQYF. The CDR3 DNA sequence: TGTGCCAGCAGCCGGACAGGGCCGGGGGAGACCCAGTACTTC. The full variable domain, in which reference TRBV2 and TRBJ2-5 provide the parts outside the CDR3, is EPEVTQTPSHQVTQMGQEVILRCVPISNHLYFYWYRQILGQKVEFLVSFYNNEISEKSEIFDDQFSVERPDGSNFTLKIRSTKLEDSAMYFCASSRTGPGETQYFGPGTRLLVL.

The chain recombines TRBV5-1 with TRBJ2-1; 11 bases are shared with TRBD2. V lost 4 bases to trimming and J lost 4 bases; unmatched junction nucleotides: 4. Germline V gene lookup returns CDR1 SGHRS and CDR2 YFSETQ. The CDR3 covers 15 residues. This CDR3 is CASSGSSGGYNEQFF. Here the CDR3 DNA reads TGCGCCAGCAGCGGATCTAGCGGGGGGTACAATGAGCAGTTCTTC. Full variable domain (outside the CDR3, taken from reference TRBV5-1 and TRBJ2-1): KAGVTQTPRYLIKTRGQQVTLSCSPISGHRSVSWYQQTPGQGLQFLFEYFSETQRNKGNFPGRFSGRQFSNSRSEMNVSTLELGDSALYLCASSGSSGGYNEQFFGPGTRLTVL.

The chain couples TRBV29-1 to TRBJ2-7; either TRBD1 or TRBD2 may fit D (5 bases each). CDR3 length: 16 residues. Trimming cost V 5 bases and J 1 base, with 21 bases left between them. Germline V gene lookup returns CDR1 SQVTM and CDR2 ANQGSEA. CDR3 loop: CSVLARGRQNSYEQYF. CDR3 bases: TGCAGCGTTCTTGCCCGGGGCAGGCAAAATTCCTACGAGCAGTACTTC.

The chain employs TRBV19 and TRBJ1-5; 7 bases map to TRBD1. Germline V CDR1 and CDR2: LNHDA, SQIVND (reference sequence). The V and J ends lost 10 bases and 5 bases, in that order; junction bases with no gene match: 8. The CDR3 length is 13 residues. The CDR3 coding sequence is TGTGCCACCGGACGAGACAGGGATCAGCCCCAGCATTTT. Translating it yields CATGRDRDQPQHF.

The chain has TRBV10-2 and TRBJ1-5; a possible D gene is TRBD1 (5 bases). The CDR3 length is 15 residues. The V end was cut by 7 bases, the J end by 1 base, with 14 bases between. Per germline, CDR1 WSHSY and CDR2 SAAADI. CDR3 DNA sequence: TGCGCCAGCAATCCAGGGCGGGTGAGCAATCAGCCCCAGCATTTT. Amino acid sequence: CASNPGRVSNQPQHF.

The count of this clone is one. The genes are TRBV6-1 and TRBJ2-3, with D perhaps matching TRBD1 (6 bases). The germline CDR1 and CDR2 sequences are MNHNS and SASEGT. V lost 7 bases to trimming and J lost 10 bases, with 21 bases between them. CDR3 length: 14 amino acids. The CDR3 region is CASNFGQPSASQYF. Here the CDR3 DNA reads TGTGCCAGCAACTTCGGACAGCCCTCTGCTTCGCAGTATTTT.

The J gene is TRBJ2-2, the V gene TRBV19; D not certain. Trimming took off 3 bases at V and 9 bases at J, with 8 bases between the two ends. CDR1 LNHDA and CDR2 SQIVND come from the germline V gene (reference sequence). The CDR3 sequence is 12 residues long. The CDR3 bases are TGTGCCAGTAGTATCGACTGGAGGGAGCTGTTTTTT. Translated: CASSIDWRELFF.

The CDR3 DNA follows: TGTGCCAGCAGTGGGACAGGGGTTTCCTACGAGCAGTACTTC. Protein sequence: CASSGTGVSYEQYF. The chain uses TRBV2 and TRBJ2-7, with 9 bases fitting TRBD1. V was clipped by 4 bases and J by 1 base; unmatched bases: 2. Per germline, CDR1 SNHLY and CDR2 FYNNEI. The CDR3 covers 14 residues.

V is TRBV18 and J is TRBJ2-7; 7 nucleotides line up with TRBD1. V lost 3 bases, J lost 3 bases, and 11 bases stayed unmatched. This CDR3 spans 16 amino acids. The V gene's germline CDR1 is KGHSH and CDR2 LQKENI. The CDR3 sequence is CASSPHTGTEVYEQYF. The CDR3 bases are TGTGCCAGCTCACCTCATACCGGGACAGAGGTCTACGAGCAGTACTTC. Based on the CDR3 plus reference TRBV18 and TRBJ2-7, the full variable domain is NAGVMQNPRHLVRRRGQEARLRCSPMKGHSHVYWYRQLPEEGLKFMVYLQKENIIDESGMPKERFSAEFPKEGPSILRIQQVVRGDSAAYFCASSPHTGTEVYEQYFGPGTRLTVT.